The 22 T cell receptor beta chains reported below all come from one sample, sequenced in a study of shared clonotypes between healthy human individuals. TCRdb's table, derived via immunoSEQ multiplex PCR, lists solely in-frame clones and lacks some. This sample has 190,000 or so clones, with approximately 61% found just once. The specimen sequenced was memory CD4+ T cells sorted from blood. This sample's subset: CD45RA-negative fraction. These TCRs come from a man aged 25 to 40 in good health.

The chain has TRBV5-1 and TRBJ1-2, with 7 bases fitting TRBD1. The CDR3 consists of 14 residues. Trimming removed 0 bases from V and 5 bases from J; junction bases left unmatched: 4. CDR1 SGHRS and CDR2 YFSETQ come from the germline V gene. DNA for the CDR3: TGCGCCAGCAGCTTGGACGCCAGGGGGTATGGCTACACCTTC. It translates to CASSLDARGYGYTF.

V gene TRBV5-4 combines with J gene TRBJ1-5; the D gene is possibly TRBD1 (6 bases). Germline CDR1 SGHNT, CDR2 YYREEE (reference sequence). The length of the CDR3 is 14 residues. V dropped 4 bases and J dropped 10 bases, with 18 bases sitting between them. CDR3 in DNA: TGTGCCAGCAGCGGGGAAAAAGGGGGGGGTCCCCAGCATTTT. Amino acid sequence: CASSGEKGGGPQHF.

The chain joins TRBV9 to TRBJ1-3, with D possibly matching TRBD1 (5 bases). The germline CDR1 and CDR2 sequences are SGDLS and YYNGEE. This CDR3 contains 15 residues. With 3 bases removed from V and 0 bases from J, the gap between germline ends came to 10 bases. The CDR3, as DNA: TGTGCCAGCAGCGCGGGGGACGGCTCTGGAAACACCATATATTTT. Encoded protein: CASSAGDGSGNTIYF.

The chain's CDR3 is CAAGALYNEQFF. The CDR3 DNA sequence: TGTGCCGCTGGAGCCCTCTACAATGAGCAGTTCTTC. The chain employs TRBV28 and TRBJ2-1, with unresolved D. The germline CDR1 and CDR2 sequences are MDHEN and SYDVKM. The CDR3 runs 12 residues. Trimming shortened V by 11 bases and J by 3 bases, and 11 bases separated the two germline ends.

The V gene is TRBV6-5, the J gene TRBJ2-1, with 10 bases that match TRBD2. The CDR3 consists of 16 residues. Germline assignment: CDR1 MNHEY and CDR2 SVGAGI. V lost 2 bases and J lost 10; bases outside the gene matches: 11. As DNA, the CDR3 is TGTGCCAGCAGTTACCACGGACTAGCGGAGCAAGGCGAGCAGTTCTTC. As protein: CASSYHGLAEQGEQFF.

The V call is TRBV6-1, the J call TRBJ1-5; D gene unclear. V was shortened by 1 base and J by 0 bases, with 10 bases between the two germline ends. The length of the CDR3 is 16 residues. Germline assignment: CDR1 MNHNS and CDR2 SASEGT. In nucleotides, the CDR3 is TGTGCCAGCAGTGAAGGGTCAGTTTATAGCAATCAGCCCCAGCATTTT. As protein: CASSEGSVYSNQPQHF.

The chain is built from TRBV9 and TRBJ2-2; the D gene is possibly TRBD1 (6 bases). V dropped 0 bases and J dropped 2 bases, with 17 bases sitting between them. CDR1 and CDR2 (germline): SGDLS, YYNGEE. The CDR3 runs to 18 residues. For the CDR3, the DNA is TGTGCCAGCAGCGTAGGCCCCCGGGGACAAACTAACACCGGGGAGCTGTTTTTT. Protein product: CASSVGPRGQTNTGELFF.

The rearrangement links TRBV6-4 to TRBJ2-3; D is unresolved. There are 20 residues in the CDR3. The germline V gene encodes CDR1 MRHNA and CDR2 SNTAGT. Trimming removed 7 bases at V and 0 bases at J, with 29 bases between. The CDR3 here is CASTQRDWGTTPSSTDTQYF. CDR3 coding DNA: TGTGCCAGCACCCAGCGTGATTGGGGAACGACACCTTCTAGCACAGATACGCAGTATTTT.

To note about this clone: Additional DNA sequences in this sample encode the identical CDR3. CDR3 amino acids: CASSVVGETQYF. CDR3 DNA sequence: TGTGCCAGCAGCGTAGTCGGTGAGACCCAGTACTTC. The V call is TRBV9, the J call TRBJ2-5, with D unclear. The V gene lost 0 bases and the J gene lost 5 bases, with 5 bases spanning the gap. Germline V CDR1 and CDR2: SGDLS, YYNGEE. The CDR3 has 12 amino acids.

The V and J genes are TRBV6-1 and TRBJ2-5; TRBD1 matches 7 bases. This CDR3 is built from 18 residues. The germline CDR1 and CDR2 sequences are MNHNS and SASEGT. The V and J ends lost 0 bases and 0 bases, in that order; junction bases with no gene match: 10. As DNA, the CDR3 is TGTGCCAGCAGTGAAGCGAAGGGGGCGGAGACGTACCAAGAGACCCAGTACTTC. Translated: CASSEAKGAETYQETQYF.

The V and J genes are TRBV19 and TRBJ2-2; the match to TRBD2 covers 15 bases. The V and J ends lost 4 bases and 6 bases, in that order; junction bases with no gene match: 3. Germline CDR1 is LNHDA and CDR2 is SQIVND (reference sequence). The CDR3 extends over 16 amino acids. The CDR3 sequence is CASSRGLAGGPGELFF. The CDR3, as DNA: TGTGCCAGTAGTAGGGGACTAGCGGGAGGTCCCGGGGAGCTGTTTTTT. The complete variable domain, with remaining parts taken from reference TRBV19 and TRBJ2-2, reads DGGITQSPKYLFRKEGQNVTLSCEQNLNHDAMYWYRQDPGQGLRLIYYSQIVNDFQKGDIAEGYSVSREKKESFPLTVTSAQKNPTAFYLCASSRGLAGGPGELFFGEGSRLTVL.

Only one count was recorded for this clone. The chain carries TRBV5-4 and TRBJ2-5, with 16 nucleotides matching TRBD2. This CDR3 is built from 15 residues. From germline, CDR1 is SGHNT and CDR2 YYREEE (reference sequence). V trimming: 4 bases; J trimming: 7 bases; junction bases outside the gene matches: 4. For the CDR3, the DNA is TGTGCCAGCAGCGGCGGGACTAGCGGGAGGGTGACCCAGTACTTC. It is translated as CASSGGTSGRVTQYF.

This clone came up a few times. This sequence joins TRBV7-2 and TRBJ1-1; D remains ambiguous. Trimming removed 0 bases at V and 8 bases at J, with 13 bases between. This CDR3 contains 14 residues. Germline V gives CDR1 SGHTA, CDR2 FQGNSA. The CDR3 coding sequence is TGTGCCAGCAGCTTAGCGCTTAGCCTCGGGGAAGCTTTCTTT. Translated, it gives CASSLALSLGEAFF.

The CDR3 reads CASSPPGRNTIYF. DNA for the CDR3: TGTGCCAGCTCACCGCCTGGACGAAACACCATATATTTT. The rearrangement joins TRBV18 to TRBJ1-3; no clear D gene. The CDR3 sequence is 13 residues long. Trimming took 3 bases from V and 5 from J, leaving 8 bases between them. Germline values: CDR1 KGHSH, CDR2 LQKENI.

The count of this clone is one. This chain uses TRBV6-6 with TRBJ1-2; D is possibly TRBD1 (5 bases). This CDR3 contains 13 residues. Trimming stripped 11 bases from V and 2 bases from J, with 15 bases between. CDR1 and CDR2 (germline): MNHNY, SVGAGI (reference sequence). The CDR3 loop reads CAGQGEMNYGYTF. The DNA of the CDR3 is TGTGCCGGGCAAGGGGAGATGAACTATGGCTACACCTTC.

V gene TRBV28 combines with J gene TRBJ2-7; 7 bases line up with TRBD1. The CDR3 has 18 amino acids. With 3 bases clipped from V and 3 bases from J, the junction kept 17 bases outside the gene matches. CDR1 and CDR2 from the germline V gene are MDHEN and SYDVKM. The CDR3 here is CASSFSPGLGGLFYEQYF. CDR3 coding DNA: TGTGCCAGCAGTTTCTCCCCGGGTTTAGGGGGCCTATTCTACGAGCAGTACTTC.

This clone showed up just a few times. This rearrangement joins TRBV14 to TRBJ2-1, with 12 bases that match TRBD2. CDR3 length: 15 amino acids. The V gene end was trimmed by 5 bases and the J gene end by 10 bases; junction bases not matched to a gene: 9. Per germline, CDR1 SGHDN and CDR2 FVKESK. DNA of the CDR3: TGTGCCAGCAGCGTGCGATGGACTAGCGGGACGGAGCAGTTCTTC. This codes for CASSVRWTSGTEQFF.

This chain uses TRBV11-2 with TRBJ1-1, with 8 nucleotides matching TRBD1. J gave up 10 bases and V 2 bases, and 12 bases lay outside the gene matches. The CDR3 is 15 amino acids. Germline V gene lookup returns CDR1 SGHAT and CDR2 FQNNGV. CDR3 bases: TGTGCCAGCAGCTTAACCGGGCTACAGGGGGTGGGAGCTTTCTTT. Amino acids: CASSLTGLQGVGAFF.

Notes on this clone: This same CDR3 is encoded by further DNA sequences in the sample. The CDR3 DNA reads TGTGCCAGCTCACCGGAGAGGACAGGCGCCTACAATGAGCAGTTCTTC. Amino acids: CASSPERTGAYNEQFF. V gene TRBV18 combines with J gene TRBJ2-1; 7 bases map to TRBD1. CDR3 length: 16 amino acids. Germline V gives CDR1 KGHSH, CDR2 LQKENI. Unmatched junction bases numbered 7, after V lost 3 bases and J lost 2 bases. The variable domain in full, completed from reference TRBV18 and TRBJ2-1, reads NAGVMQNPRHLVRRRGQEARLRCSPMKGHSHVYWYRQLPEEGLKFMVYLQKENIIDESGMPKERFSAEFPKEGPSILRIQQVVRGDSAAYFCASSPERTGAYNEQFFGPGTRLTVL.

V and J are TRBV2 and TRBJ2-2; D is unclear. This CDR3 comprises 14 residues. From germline, CDR1 is SNHLY and CDR2 FYNNEI. V lost 5 bases, J lost 3 bases, and 10 bases lay in between. CDR3 amino acids: CASSQIVDTGELFF. CDR3 bases: TGTGCCAGCAGTCAGATTGTGGACACCGGGGAGCTGTTTTTT.

This sequence joins TRBV7-9 and TRBJ1-1, with D perhaps TRBD1 (6 bases). Germline V CDR1 and CDR2: SEHNR, FQNEAQ (reference sequence). V dropped 5 bases and J dropped 4 bases, with 20 bases sitting between them. The CDR3 contains 16 residues. CDR3 amino acids: CASSPGQNGGGTEAFF. The CDR3 DNA reads as TGTGCCAGCAGCCCCGGACAGAACGGTGGGGGCACTGAAGCTTTCTTT.

The V call is TRBV10-3, the J call TRBJ1-1; no clear D. Germline V gene lookup returns CDR1 ENHRY and CDR2 SYGVKD. The CDR3 totals 16 residues. V gave up 7 bases and J gave up 3 bases, with 21 bases separating them. The CDR3 here is CAITSRQGRGDTEAFF. The CDR3 nucleotides read TGTGCCATCACGAGTCGACAAGGTCGGGGAGACACTGAAGCTTTCTTT.